This T cell receptor (beta chain) was recovered during a study of a mutant IDH1 vaccine in newly diagnosed glioma. TCRdb's copy holds only in-frame clones and misses some; the assay was immunoSEQ multiplex PCR. Among tens of thousands of clones listed, about 80% were seen once. Sample time point: week 11, during vaccination. Mutant IDH1 20-mer peptide, at 300 ug, made up each vaccine dose, with topical imiquimod. Details on this clone: Its antigen is unidentified.

Unmatched junction bases numbered 5, after V lost 3 bases and J lost 1 base. Germline CDR1 and CDR2: MNHNS and SASEGT. The CDR3 extends over 17 amino acids. This material consisted of PBMCs, taken from a glioma patient whose treatment included an IDH1 peptide vaccine. The rearrangement uses TRBV6-1 and TRBJ2-3; 12 bases are shared with TRBD2. The receptor comes from a man aged 35 to 55 with glioma. Here the CDR3 DNA reads TGTGCCAGCAGTGATCCTAGCGGGAGGGCCGGCACAGATACGCAGTATTTT. Its protein product is CASSDPSGRAGTDTQYF.